This TCR beta chain was obtained from a study of blood T cell repertoires in COVID-19 (dated by TCRdb to between 2020 and 2021). In the study overall: Samples from collaborators originated in the United States, Italy and Spain and spanned both the acute and convalescent phases of COVID-19. The repertoires were released in a freely available public database meant as a resource for research on the immune response to SARS-CoV-2. Sample metadata almost always included a de-identified subject ID, COVID-19 status, age in years and sex. The prospective study material was composed of cDNA or gDNA derived from T cells, B-cell-depleted T cells, or PBMCs. Samples came from the ongoing ImmuneRACE study (first 160 participants) plus 1,254 subjects from 6 global collaborators. The dataset comprised deeply sampled blood TCRbeta repertoires from subjects exposed to, actively infected with, or recovered from COVID-19. Where HLA class I and class II types were available, the types were taken from metadata supplied by the sample provider, not from assay-based typing. Beyond this particular receptor, the publication reports: The amount of clinical and demographic metadata varied by source and participant and was provided uncurated.

Whole blood was collected in K2EDTA tubes by collaborating institutions according to the institutions' own protocols. Collaborator samples were shipped for TCRbeta analysis as frozen whole blood, isolated PBMCs, or DNA extracted from either sample type. TCRbeta CDR3 regions were amplified from genomic DNA by means of the immunoSEQ Assay, a bias-controlled multiplex PCR. As for the authors' bioinformatics: The number of nucleated cells in each sample was estimated by amplification of reference gene primers within the assay. To quantify the absolute abundance of each unique TCRbeta CDR3 rearrangement, sequence reads were collapsed and filtered. For each sample, productive Simpson clonality was calculated as the square root of Simpson's diversity index over productive rearrangements. In its TCRdb copy, this immuneACCESS table keeps in-frame sequences only and misses some clones. Where compared with another copy, unresolved V genes explain less than half of these, and the others have no known cause. D and trimming come from the DNA, and the V and J calls and clone size come from that table. The sample records around 70,000 clones, more than 75% of which are singletons. Of the sample, around 30% is held by the ten largest clones.

On this clone itself: Its antigen remains unidentified. It has no much larger one-base neighbor in the sample; base qualities were not kept.

The cysteine opens and the phenylalanine closes a CDR3 of 14 amino acids. Only the CDR3 part of the read is kept: 42 bases, read in frame from the first base. CDR1 and CDR2, per the germline V gene (reference sequence), are SEHNR and FQNEAQ. The V end gives up 5 bases and the J end 3 bases, leaving 2 bases in the junction not matched to a gene. The sequence links TRBV7-9 to TRBJ1-4; 8 junctional bases match TRBD1. Sequencing was performed on peripheral blood. This clonotype originated in a woman at least 80 years old with active or convalescent COVID-19. The CDR3 region has the sequence CASSPDRANEKLFF. The sequence in DNA is TGTGCCAGCAGCCCGGACAGGGCTAATGAAAAACTGTTTTTT.